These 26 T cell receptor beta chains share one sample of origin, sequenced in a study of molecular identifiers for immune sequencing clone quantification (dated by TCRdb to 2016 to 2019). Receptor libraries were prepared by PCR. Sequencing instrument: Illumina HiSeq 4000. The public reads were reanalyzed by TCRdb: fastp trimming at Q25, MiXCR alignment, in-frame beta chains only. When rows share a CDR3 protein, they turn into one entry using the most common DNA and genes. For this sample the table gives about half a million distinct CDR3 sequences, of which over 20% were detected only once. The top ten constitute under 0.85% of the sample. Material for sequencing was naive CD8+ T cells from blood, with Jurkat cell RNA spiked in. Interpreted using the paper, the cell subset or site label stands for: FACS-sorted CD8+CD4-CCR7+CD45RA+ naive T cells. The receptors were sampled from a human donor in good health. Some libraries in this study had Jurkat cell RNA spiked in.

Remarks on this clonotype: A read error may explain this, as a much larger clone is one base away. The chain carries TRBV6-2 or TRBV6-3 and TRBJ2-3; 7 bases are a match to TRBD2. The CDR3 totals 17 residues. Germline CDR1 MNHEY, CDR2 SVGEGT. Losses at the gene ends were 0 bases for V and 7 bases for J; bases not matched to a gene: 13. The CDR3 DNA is TGTGCCAGCAGTTACTCCGAAGCGGGGAGTGTGGCAAATACGCAGTATTTT. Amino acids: CASSYSEAGSVANTQYF.

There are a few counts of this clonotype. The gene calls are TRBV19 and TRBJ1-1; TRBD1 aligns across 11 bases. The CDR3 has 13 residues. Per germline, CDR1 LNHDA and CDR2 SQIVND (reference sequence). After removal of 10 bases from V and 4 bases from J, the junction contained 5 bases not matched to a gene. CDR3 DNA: TGTGCCACCGGGACAGGGGGAGGCACTGAAGCTTTCTTT. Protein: CATGTGGGTEAFF.

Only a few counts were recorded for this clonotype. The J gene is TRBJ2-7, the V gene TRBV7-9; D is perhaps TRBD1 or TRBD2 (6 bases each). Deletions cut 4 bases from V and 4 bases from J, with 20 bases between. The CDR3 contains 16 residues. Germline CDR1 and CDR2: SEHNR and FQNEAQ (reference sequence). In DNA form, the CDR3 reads TGTGCCAGCAGCTCCGGGACTTACAAGGGGGGATACGAGCAGTACTTC. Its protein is CASSSGTYKGGYEQYF.

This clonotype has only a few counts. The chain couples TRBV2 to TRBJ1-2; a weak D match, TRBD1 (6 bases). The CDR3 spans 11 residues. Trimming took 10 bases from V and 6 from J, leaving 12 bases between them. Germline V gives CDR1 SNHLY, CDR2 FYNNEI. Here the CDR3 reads CAIPGEDGYTF. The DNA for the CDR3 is TGTGCCATACCAGGGGAGGATGGCTACACCTTC.

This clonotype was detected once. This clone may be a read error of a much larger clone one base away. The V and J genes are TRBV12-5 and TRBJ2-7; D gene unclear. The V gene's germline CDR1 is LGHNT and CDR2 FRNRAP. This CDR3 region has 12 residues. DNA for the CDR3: TGTGCTAGCGGTTCGTCGGCCTACGAGCAGTACTTC. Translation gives CASGSSAYEQYF.

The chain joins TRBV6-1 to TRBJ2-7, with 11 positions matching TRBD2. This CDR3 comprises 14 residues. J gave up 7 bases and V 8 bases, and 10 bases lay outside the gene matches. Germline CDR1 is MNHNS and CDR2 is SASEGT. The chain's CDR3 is CASGQLAGVREQYF. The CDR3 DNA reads TGTGCCAGCGGCCAACTAGCGGGAGTACGGGAGCAGTACTTC.

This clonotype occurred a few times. CDR3 amino acids: CASSVRVGIAAPNTGELFF. The CDR3 coding sequence is TGTGCCAGCAGTGTAAGAGTTGGGATAGCGGCCCCGAACACCGGGGAGCTGTTTTTT. V usage is TRBV25-1 and J usage is TRBJ2-2, with D tentatively TRBD2 (6 bases). Germline loops: CDR1 MGHDK, CDR2 SYGVNS. This CDR3 spans 19 amino acids. Deletions cut 4 bases from V and 0 bases from J, with 21 bases between.

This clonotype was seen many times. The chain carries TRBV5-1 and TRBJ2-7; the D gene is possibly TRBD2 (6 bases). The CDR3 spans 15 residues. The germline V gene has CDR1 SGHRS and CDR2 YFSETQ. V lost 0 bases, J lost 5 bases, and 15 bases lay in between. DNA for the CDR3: TGCGCCAGCAGCTTGGCCGGAGGGGTTCCCCACGAGCAGTACTTC. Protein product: CASSLAGGVPHEQYF.

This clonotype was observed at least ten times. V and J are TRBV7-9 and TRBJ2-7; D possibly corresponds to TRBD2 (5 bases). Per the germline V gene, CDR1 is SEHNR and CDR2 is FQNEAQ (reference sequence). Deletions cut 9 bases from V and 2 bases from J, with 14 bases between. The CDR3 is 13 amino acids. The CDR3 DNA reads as TGTGCCAGTAGTTCGCCCGGGACCTACGAGCAGTACTTC. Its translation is CASSSPGTYEQYF.

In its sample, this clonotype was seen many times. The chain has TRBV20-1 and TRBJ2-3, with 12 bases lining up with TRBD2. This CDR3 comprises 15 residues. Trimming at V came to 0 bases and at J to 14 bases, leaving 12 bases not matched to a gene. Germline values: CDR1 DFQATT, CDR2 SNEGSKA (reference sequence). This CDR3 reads CSARDRRLAGVVGYF. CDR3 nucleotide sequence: TGCAGTGCTAGAGATCGAAGACTAGCGGGAGTTGTAGGGTATTTT.

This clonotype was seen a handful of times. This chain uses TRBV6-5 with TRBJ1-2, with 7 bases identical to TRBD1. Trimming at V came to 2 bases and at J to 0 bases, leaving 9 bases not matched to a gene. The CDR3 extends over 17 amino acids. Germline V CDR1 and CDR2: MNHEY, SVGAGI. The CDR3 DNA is TGTGCCAGCAGTTACACCCCCACAGGGGCTGCTAACTATGGCTACACCTTC. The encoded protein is CASSYTPTGAANYGYTF.

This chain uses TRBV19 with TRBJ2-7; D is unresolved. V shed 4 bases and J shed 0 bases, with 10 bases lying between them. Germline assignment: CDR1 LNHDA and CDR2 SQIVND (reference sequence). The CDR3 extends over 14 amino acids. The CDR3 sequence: CASSTDIYSYEQYF. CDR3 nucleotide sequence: TGTGCCAGTAGTACTGACATTTACTCCTACGAGCAGTACTTC.

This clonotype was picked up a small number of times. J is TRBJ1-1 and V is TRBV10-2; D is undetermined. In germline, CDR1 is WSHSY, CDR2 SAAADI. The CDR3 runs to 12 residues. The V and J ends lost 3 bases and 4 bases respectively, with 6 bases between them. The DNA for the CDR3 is TGCGCCAGCAGTGAACCGCGCACTGAAGCTTTCTTT. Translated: CASSEPRTEAFF.

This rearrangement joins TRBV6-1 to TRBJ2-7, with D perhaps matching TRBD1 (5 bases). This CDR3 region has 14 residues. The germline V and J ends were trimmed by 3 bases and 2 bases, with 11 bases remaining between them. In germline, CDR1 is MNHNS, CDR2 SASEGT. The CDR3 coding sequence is TGTGCCAGCAGTGAGACAGTCCTTACCTACGAGCAGTACTTC. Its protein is CASSETVLTYEQYF.

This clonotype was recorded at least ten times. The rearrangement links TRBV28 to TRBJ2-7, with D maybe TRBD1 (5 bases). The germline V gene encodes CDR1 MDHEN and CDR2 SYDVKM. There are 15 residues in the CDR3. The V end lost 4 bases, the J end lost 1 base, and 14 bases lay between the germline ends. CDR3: CASSWQGVFSYEQYF. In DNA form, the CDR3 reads TGTGCCAGCAGTTGGCAGGGCGTGTTTTCCTACGAGCAGTACTTC.

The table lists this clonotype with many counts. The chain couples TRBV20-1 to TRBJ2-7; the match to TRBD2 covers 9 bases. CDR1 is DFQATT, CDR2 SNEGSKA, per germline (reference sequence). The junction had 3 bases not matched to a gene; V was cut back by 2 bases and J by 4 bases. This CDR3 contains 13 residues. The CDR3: CSARPGLAYEQYF. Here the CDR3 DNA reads TGCAGTGCTAGACCGGGACTAGCTTACGAGCAGTACTTC.

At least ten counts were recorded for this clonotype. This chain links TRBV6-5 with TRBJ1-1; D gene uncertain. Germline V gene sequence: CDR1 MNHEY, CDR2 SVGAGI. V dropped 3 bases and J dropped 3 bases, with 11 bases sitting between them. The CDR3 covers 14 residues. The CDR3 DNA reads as TGTGCCAGCAGTTATACGTTTTCGGACACTGAAGCTTTCTTT. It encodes CASSYTFSDTEAFF.

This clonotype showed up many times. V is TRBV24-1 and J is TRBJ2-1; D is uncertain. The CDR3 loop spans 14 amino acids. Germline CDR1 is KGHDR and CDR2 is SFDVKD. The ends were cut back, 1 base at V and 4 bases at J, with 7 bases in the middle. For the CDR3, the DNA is TGTGCCACCAGTGATTTTAGCCGATACAATGAGCAGTTCTTC. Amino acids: CATSDFSRYNEQFF.

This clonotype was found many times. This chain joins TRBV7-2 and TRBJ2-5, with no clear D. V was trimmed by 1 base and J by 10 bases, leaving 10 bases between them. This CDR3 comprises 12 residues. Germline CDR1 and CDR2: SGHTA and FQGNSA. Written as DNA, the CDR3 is TGTGCCAGCAGCTTAGTAACCTGGGTCCAGTACTTC. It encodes CASSLVTWVQYF.

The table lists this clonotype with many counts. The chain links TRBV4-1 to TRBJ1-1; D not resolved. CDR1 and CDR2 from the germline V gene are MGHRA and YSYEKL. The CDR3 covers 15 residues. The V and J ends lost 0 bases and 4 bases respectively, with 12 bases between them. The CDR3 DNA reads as TGCGCCAGCAGCCAAGAAGGAGGGTTGAGCACTGAAGCTTTCTTT. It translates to CASSQEGGLSTEAFF.

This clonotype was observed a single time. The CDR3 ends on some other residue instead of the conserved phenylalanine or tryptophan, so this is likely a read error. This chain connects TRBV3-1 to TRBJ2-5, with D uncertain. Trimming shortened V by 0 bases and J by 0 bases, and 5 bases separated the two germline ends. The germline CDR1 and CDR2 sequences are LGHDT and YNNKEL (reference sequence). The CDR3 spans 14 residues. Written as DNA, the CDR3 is TGTGCCAGCAGCCAAGATTTGGACCAAGAGACCCAGTACATC. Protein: CASSQDLDQETQYI.

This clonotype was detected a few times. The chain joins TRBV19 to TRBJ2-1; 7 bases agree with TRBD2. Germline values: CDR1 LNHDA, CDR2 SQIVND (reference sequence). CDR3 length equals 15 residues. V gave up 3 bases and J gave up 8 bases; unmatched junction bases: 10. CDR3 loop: CASSITAGTTHEQFF. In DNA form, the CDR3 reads TGTGCCAGTAGTATTACAGCGGGAACGACCCATGAGCAGTTCTTC.

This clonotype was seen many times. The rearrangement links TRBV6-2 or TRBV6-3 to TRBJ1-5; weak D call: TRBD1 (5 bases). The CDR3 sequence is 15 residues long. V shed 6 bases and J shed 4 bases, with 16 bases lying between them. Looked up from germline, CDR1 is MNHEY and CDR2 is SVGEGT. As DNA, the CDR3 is TGTGCCAGCAGCTCAGAAGACAGAAGAAATCAGCCCCAGCATTTT. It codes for CASSSEDRRNQPQHF.

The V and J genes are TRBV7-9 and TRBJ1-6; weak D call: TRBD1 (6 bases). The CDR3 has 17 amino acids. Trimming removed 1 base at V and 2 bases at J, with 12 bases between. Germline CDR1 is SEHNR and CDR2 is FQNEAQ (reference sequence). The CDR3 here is CASSLVRAGAYNSPLHF. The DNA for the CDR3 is TGTGCCAGCAGCTTAGTCAGGGCAGGGGCCTATAATTCACCCCTCCACTTT.

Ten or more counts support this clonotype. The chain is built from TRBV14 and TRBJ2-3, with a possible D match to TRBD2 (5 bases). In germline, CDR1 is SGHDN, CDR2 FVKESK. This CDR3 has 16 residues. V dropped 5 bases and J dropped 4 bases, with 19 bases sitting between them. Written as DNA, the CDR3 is TGTGCCAGCAGCACCGGAGAGCTAGCACCGCCAGATACGCAGTATTTT. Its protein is CASSTGELAPPDTQYF.

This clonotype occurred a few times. The DNA for the CDR3 is TGCAGCGTGGGAGGTTCTAGCGGGAACACCGGGGAGCTGTTTTTT. It encodes CSVGGSSGNTGELFF. The V call is TRBV29-1, the J call TRBJ2-2, with TRBD2 identical over 7 bases. Germline assignment: CDR1 SQVTM and CDR2 ANQGSEA. With 6 bases clipped from V and 1 base from J, the junction kept 8 bases outside the gene matches. The CDR3 consists of 15 residues.